The rows below give T cell receptor beta chains drawn from one sample of a study of blood T cell repertoires in COVID-19. Measured with immunoSEQ multiplex PCR; TCRdb has only the in-frame clones, and not every one. The table lists about 270,000 clones, 75% to 90% of them singletons. Sequencing was performed on PBMCs or T cells enriched from blood (not recorded which). These receptors were taken from a young woman who had recovered from COVID-19. CDR3s include the opening cysteine and the closing phenylalanine or tryptophan. Fields, in order: J gene, clone size, V gene, CDR3 protein. Not all rows give a size; the values are once, few, many and, for expanded clones, a class.

>TRBJ2-1|-|TRBV27
CASSLWLAGNEQFF
>TRBJ2-3|-|TRBV5-6
CASSLSGGSGTDTQYF
>TRBJ2-7|-|TRBV25-1
CASRRTGINYEQYF
>TRBJ2-1|-|TRBV14
CASSQGGGRFF
>TRBJ1-1|-|TRBV11-2
CASRHGGWGTEAFF
>TRBJ1-1|few|TRBV5-5
CASSRTTGSEAFF
>TRBJ1-6|-|TRBV9
CASSVALGSPLHF
>TRBJ1-1|-|TRBV9
CASSVARDRDTEAFF
>TRBJ2-6|-|TRBV9
CASSPRGEYSGANVLTF
>TRBJ2-7|-|TRBV5-1
CASRSTTGIDEQYF
>TRBJ2-5|-|TRBV4-2
CASSRGGTGDGETQYF
>TRBJ1-3|-|TRBV18
CASSPDRGALRNTIYF
>TRBJ1-6|once|TRBV28
CASNVQGLYSPLHF
>TRBJ2-5|-|TRBV5-4
CASSSGSGGAVETQYF
>TRBJ1-2|-|TRBV29-1
CSVEDAGTNYGYTF
>TRBJ2-3|-|TRBV6-5
CASSQLAGVADTQYF
>TRBJ1-2|once|TRBV25-1
CASSMKSYGYTF
>TRBJ2-1|-|TRBV6-5
CASSPQGASYNEQFF
>TRBJ2-5|-|TRBV3-1/TRBV3-2
CASKTGGVETQYF
>TRBJ1-2|-|TRBV3-1/TRBV3-2
CASSQGAAGGYGYTF
>TRBJ1-2|-|TRBV19
CASSMERANYGYTF
>TRBJ2-5|-|TRBV28
CASSFPTGGFQETQYF
>TRBJ1-1|once|TRBV19
CASSITPFSQGLNTEAFF
>TRBJ2-3|-|TRBV27
CASSRGSRGTDTQYF
>TRBJ1-1|few|TRBV5-1
CASSLDLGSGTEAFF
>TRBJ2-7|-|TRBV6-5
CASSYSTQVKHYEQYF
>TRBJ2-1|-|TRBV9
CASSVGTTGSNEQFF
>TRBJ1-2|-|TRBV28
CASSFSDRGQYYGYTF
>TRBJ2-3|many|TRBV7-2
CASSPPGRGPTDTQYF
>TRBJ1-5|-|TRBV2
CASRMEHHSNQPQHF
>TRBJ2-5|-|TRBV9
CASSVALGGQLQETQYF
>TRBJ2-2|-|TRBV6-5
CASGTVTGELFF
>TRBJ2-5|-|TRBV7-8
CASIPLGGGRLETQYF
>TRBJ1-1|-|TRBV12-3/TRBV12-4
CASSPYKNTEAFF
>TRBJ2-7|-|TRBV18
CASSGQYEQYF
>TRBJ2-7|-|TRBV6-2/TRBV6-3
CASSYSMGAGRRQLTSYEQYF
>TRBJ1-1|-|TRBV5-1
CASSLVQGAAFF
>TRBJ1-2|-|TRBV2
CASSETALGYTF
>TRBJ1-1|-|TRBV6-5
CASIQTGLNTEAFF
>TRBJ2-3|-|TRBV7-6
CASSLKAGGITDTQYF
>TRBJ2-3|-|TRBV2
CASQDSSSTDTQYF
>TRBJ2-5|-|TRBV5-4
CASSSRQGLETQYF
>TRBJ1-2|-|TRBV10-3
CAITQGRANYGYTF
>TRBJ2-1|-|TRBV11-3
CASSDRGVSSYNEQFF
>TRBJ1-1|-|TRBV2
CASSEAGPTEAFF
>TRBJ2-5|once|TRBV18
CASSPSLAHPTGETQYF
>TRBJ2-7|-|TRBV19
CASSTVPTYEQYF
>TRBJ2-5|once|TRBV19
CASSITSAGETQYF
>TRBJ2-3|once|TRBV5-1
CASSEDRQITDTQYF
>TRBJ2-7|few|TRBV9
CASSGPSYEQYF
>TRBJ1-4|-|TRBV7-9
CASSFPPAAQVELFF
>TRBJ2-2|-|TRBV3-1/TRBV3-2
CASSQIVGAGELFF